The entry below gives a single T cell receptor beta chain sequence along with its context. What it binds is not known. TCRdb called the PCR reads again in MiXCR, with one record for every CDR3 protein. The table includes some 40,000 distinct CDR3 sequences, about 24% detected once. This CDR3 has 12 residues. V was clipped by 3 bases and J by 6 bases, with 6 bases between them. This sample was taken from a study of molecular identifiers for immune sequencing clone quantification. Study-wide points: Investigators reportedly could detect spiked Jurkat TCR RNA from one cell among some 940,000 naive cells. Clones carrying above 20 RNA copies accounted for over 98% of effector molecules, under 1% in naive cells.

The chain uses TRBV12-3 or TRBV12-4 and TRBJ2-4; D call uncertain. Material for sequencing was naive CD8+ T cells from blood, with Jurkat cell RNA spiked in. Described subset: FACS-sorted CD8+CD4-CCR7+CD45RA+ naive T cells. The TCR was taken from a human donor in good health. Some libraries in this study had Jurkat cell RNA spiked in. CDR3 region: CASSFEGNIQYF. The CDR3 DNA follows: TGTGCCAGCAGTTTTGAAGGAAACATTCAGTACTTC.